A selection of T cell receptor beta chains follows, all from one sample in a study of blood T cell repertoires in COVID-19. Using immunoSEQ multiplex PCR, the repertoire was profiled, and TCRdb retains in-frame clones only, with some absent. The table includes about 74,000 clones, roughly 88% detected once. Sequenced sample: peripheral blood. These receptors originate from a woman over 75 with acute or convalescent COVID-19. Both conserved end residues are part of each CDR3. Fields, in order: J gene, D gene, V gene, clone size, CDR3 DNA, CDR3 protein. A D gene is named only where the DNA matches it firmly. Only some rows state a clone size, as once, few, many or a class for expanded clones.

j_gene: TRBJ1-6; d_gene: TRBD1; v_gene: TRBV24-1; abundance: few; CDR3nt: TGTGCCACCAGTGATTTGCAGGGGGATGATTCACCCCTCCACTTT; CDR3aa: CATSDLQGDDSPLHF
j_gene: TRBJ1-5; d_gene: .; v_gene: TRBV19; abundance: .; CDR3nt: TGTGCCAGTAGTATAGGGACAATGGGGTTTACGAGCAATCAGCCCCAGCATTTT; CDR3aa: CASSIGTMGFTSNQPQHF
j_gene: TRBJ2-7; d_gene: TRBD2; v_gene: TRBV5-4; abundance: .; CDR3nt: TGTGCCAGCAGCTCAGGTGGGACTAGCGGAGTCTCCTACGAGCAGTACTTC; CDR3aa: CASSSGGTSGVSYEQYF
j_gene: TRBJ2-3; d_gene: .; v_gene: TRBV6-4; abundance: once; CDR3nt: TGTGCCAGCAGTGACTCGAGTCAAAGCACAGATACGCAGTATTTT; CDR3aa: CASSDSSQSTDTQYF
j_gene: TRBJ1-5; d_gene: TRBD1; v_gene: TRBV7-9; abundance: .; CDR3nt: TGTGCCAGCAGCGCGACAGGGAGCAATCAGCCCCAGCATTTT; CDR3aa: CASSATGSNQPQHF
j_gene: TRBJ1-1; d_gene: .; v_gene: TRBV18; abundance: .; CDR3nt: TGTGCCAGCTCACCGGCAGGTTATATGAACACTGAAGCTTTCTTT; CDR3aa: CASSPAGYMNTEAFF
j_gene: TRBJ1-1; d_gene: TRBD1; v_gene: TRBV6-2/TRBV6-3; abundance: .; CDR3nt: TGTGCCAGCAGTAGGACAGGGATGAACACTGAAGCTTTCTTT; CDR3aa: CASSRTGMNTEAFF
j_gene: TRBJ1-1; d_gene: .; v_gene: TRBV9; abundance: .; CDR3nt: TGTGCCAGCAGCGTAGGGGCCCAGGTGAACACTGAAGCTTTCTTT; CDR3aa: CASSVGAQVNTEAFF
j_gene: TRBJ2-5; d_gene: TRBD1; v_gene: TRBV7-7; abundance: .; CDR3nt: TGTGCTAGCAGCAGTGACAGGGAGGAGACCCAGTACTTC; CDR3aa: CASSSDREETQYF
j_gene: TRBJ2-5; d_gene: TRBD2; v_gene: TRBV29-1; abundance: .; CDR3nt: TGCAGCGTTGTATCCGGGAGGGAGACCCAGTACTTC; CDR3aa: CSVVSGRETQYF
j_gene: TRBJ1-3; d_gene: .; v_gene: TRBV7-2; abundance: .; CDR3nt: TGTGCCAGCAGCTTAGACAGGGCTGGAAACACCATATATTTT; CDR3aa: CASSLDRAGNTIYF
j_gene: TRBJ2-3; d_gene: TRBD2; v_gene: TRBV27; abundance: .; CDR3nt: TGTGCCAGCAGTCCGCCCCTCGGGAGCGGGGGGGGAGATACGCAGTATTTT; CDR3aa: CASSPPLGSGGGDTQYF
j_gene: TRBJ1-2; d_gene: .; v_gene: TRBV18; abundance: .; CDR3nt: TGTGCCAGCTCACCACAGGGGATCGGTAACTATGGCTACACCTTC; CDR3aa: CASSPQGIGNYGYTF
j_gene: TRBJ2-7; d_gene: TRBD2; v_gene: TRBV2; abundance: .; CDR3nt: TGTGCCAGTTCAACTAGCGGGGCCTACGAGCAGTACTTC; CDR3aa: CASSTSGAYEQYF
j_gene: TRBJ2-2; d_gene: .; v_gene: TRBV2; abundance: few; CDR3nt: TGTGCCAGCAGCGGGGGTGTGGTTGGCGGGGAGCTGTTTTTT; CDR3aa: CASSGGVVGGELFF
j_gene: TRBJ2-3; d_gene: .; v_gene: TRBV9; abundance: once; CDR3nt: TGTGCCAGCAGCGTAGTACTTAGCACAGATACGCAGTATTTT; CDR3aa: CASSVVLSTDTQYF
j_gene: TRBJ1-1; d_gene: TRBD1; v_gene: TRBV6-5; abundance: .; CDR3nt: TGTGCCAGCAGAAGGACAGGGGCCGGAGGTGAAGCTTTCTTT; CDR3aa: CASRRTGAGGEAFF
j_gene: TRBJ1-1; d_gene: TRBD1; v_gene: TRBV27; abundance: .; CDR3nt: TGTGCCAGCAGTTTAAGCAGGGGGCCGGCTGAAGCTTTCTTT; CDR3aa: CASSLSRGPAEAFF
j_gene: TRBJ2-7; d_gene: TRBD1; v_gene: TRBV30; abundance: .; CDR3nt: TGTGCCTGGACTAGACCCGGGACAGGGACCTACGAGCAGTACTTC; CDR3aa: CAWTRPGTGTYEQYF
j_gene: TRBJ1-1; d_gene: .; v_gene: TRBV28; abundance: .; CDR3nt: TGTGCCAGCAGTTTAGGGGCGGGGTCCGCGAACACTGAAGCTTTCTTT; CDR3aa: CASSLGAGSANTEAFF
j_gene: TRBJ2-1; d_gene: .; v_gene: TRBV5-5; abundance: .; CDR3nt: TGTGCCAGCAGCTTGGGAAGAACCGGTGAGCAGTTCTTC; CDR3aa: CASSLGRTGEQFF
j_gene: TRBJ1-5; d_gene: .; v_gene: TRBV2; abundance: .; CDR3nt: TGTGCCAGCGGACAGTTTTTTCAGCCCCAGCATTTT; CDR3aa: CASGQFFQPQHF
j_gene: TRBJ2-1; d_gene: TRBD1; v_gene: TRBV5-8; abundance: .; CDR3nt: TGTGCCAGCAGCTTCGGACCGGGACAGAAAAACAATGAGCAGTTCTTC; CDR3aa: CASSFGPGQKNNEQFF
j_gene: TRBJ2-5; d_gene: .; v_gene: TRBV27; abundance: .; CDR3nt: TGTGCCAGCAGTTTGATTGGGGCCCCAAAGACCCAGTACTTC; CDR3aa: CASSLIGAPKTQYF
j_gene: TRBJ2-5; d_gene: TRBD1; v_gene: TRBV6-6; abundance: .; CDR3nt: TGTGCCAGCAGTCCCCGGACAGGGGGAGAGACCCAGTACTTC; CDR3aa: CASSPRTGGETQYF
j_gene: TRBJ1-2; d_gene: TRBD1; v_gene: TRBV19; abundance: .; CDR3nt: TGTGCCAGTAGTATAGTCCTCGGCCAGGGGGCGAATGGCTACACCTTC; CDR3aa: CASSIVLGQGANGYTF
j_gene: TRBJ1-2; d_gene: TRBD1; v_gene: TRBV5-4; abundance: .; CDR3nt: TGTGCCAGCAGCTTGGGACAGGGGGCGAGAGGCTACACCTTC; CDR3aa: CASSLGQGARGYTF
j_gene: TRBJ2-7; d_gene: .; v_gene: TRBV3-1/TRBV3-2; abundance: .; CDR3nt: TGTGCCAGCAGCCAAAGAGGGCACAACTACGAGCAGTACTTC; CDR3aa: CASSQRGHNYEQYF
j_gene: TRBJ2-7; d_gene: .; v_gene: TRBV19; abundance: few; CDR3nt: TGTGCCAGTAGTACACTGCCGGGGTCAGCCGAGCAGTACTTC; CDR3aa: CASSTLPGSAEQYF
j_gene: TRBJ2-7; d_gene: .; v_gene: TRBV11-2; abundance: few; CDR3nt: TGTGCCAGCAGCCTAGGACAGTCTAGTGGCGAGCAGTACTTC; CDR3aa: CASSLGQSSGEQYF
j_gene: TRBJ1-1; d_gene: .; v_gene: TRBV25-1; abundance: .; CDR3nt: TGTGCCAGCAGTGATCGGCCTGGGCTTACTGAAGCTTTCTTT; CDR3aa: CASSDRPGLTEAFF
j_gene: TRBJ2-3; d_gene: .; v_gene: TRBV6-1; abundance: .; CDR3nt: TGTGCCAGCAGTGAAGCCCTGGCGGCCCGCGATACGCAGTATTTT; CDR3aa: CASSEALAARDTQYF
j_gene: TRBJ2-4; d_gene: .; v_gene: TRBV7-2; abundance: .; CDR3nt: TGTGCCAGCAGCCCGGGCGGGGCAGCCAAAAACATTCAGTACTTC; CDR3aa: CASSPGGAAKNIQYF
j_gene: TRBJ1-4; d_gene: .; v_gene: TRBV5-1; abundance: .; CDR3nt: TGCGCCAGCAGCCTGGGAGCAACTAATGAAAAACTGTTTTTT; CDR3aa: CASSLGATNEKLFF
j_gene: TRBJ1-1; d_gene: TRBD1; v_gene: TRBV30; abundance: many; CDR3nt: TGTGCCTGGAACAGGGGGAACACTGAAGCTTTCTTT; CDR3aa: CAWNRGNTEAFF
j_gene: TRBJ2-2; d_gene: TRBD2; v_gene: TRBV19; abundance: .; CDR3nt: TGTGCCAGTAGTAACACGGGACTAGCGGGAGTAGGGACCGGGGAGCTGTTTTTT; CDR3aa: CASSNTGLAGVGTGELFF
j_gene: TRBJ2-3; d_gene: TRBD2; v_gene: TRBV7-9; abundance: .; CDR3nt: TGTGCCAGCAGCGCCGGTGTTAAACTAGCGGAGGTAGATACGCAGTATTTT; CDR3aa: CASSAGVKLAEVDTQYF
j_gene: TRBJ1-6; d_gene: .; v_gene: TRBV9; abundance: .; CDR3nt: TGTGCCAGCAGCCCCACCGCGGGGAATAATTCACCCCTCCACTTT; CDR3aa: CASSPTAGNNSPLHF
j_gene: TRBJ1-6; d_gene: .; v_gene: TRBV7-2; abundance: .; CDR3nt: TGTGCCAGCAGCTTACAGGGAAGGAATTCACCCCTCCACTTT; CDR3aa: CASSLQGRNSPLHF
j_gene: TRBJ2-7; d_gene: TRBD2; v_gene: TRBV5-4; abundance: .; CDR3nt: TGTGCCAGCAGCTTGGGGACTAGCGGGATTTCCTACGAGCAGTACTTC; CDR3aa: CASSLGTSGISYEQYF
j_gene: TRBJ1-1; d_gene: .; v_gene: TRBV6-2/TRBV6-3; abundance: .; CDR3nt: TGTGCCAGCAGTACACATGCGAACACTGAAGCTTTCTTT; CDR3aa: CASSTHANTEAFF
j_gene: TRBJ1-4; d_gene: .; v_gene: TRBV19; abundance: .; CDR3nt: TGTGCCAGCCATCGAGGGGGTTCTCGGGATGAAAAACTGTTTTTT; CDR3aa: CASHRGGSRDEKLFF
j_gene: TRBJ2-1; d_gene: .; v_gene: TRBV3-1/TRBV3-2; abundance: .; CDR3nt: TGTGCCAGCAGCCAAGATAGCGGAGGCCCTTCCTACAATGAGCAGTTCTTC; CDR3aa: CASSQDSGGPSYNEQFF
j_gene: TRBJ1-1; d_gene: .; v_gene: TRBV29-1; abundance: .; CDR3nt: TGCAGCGGGGATAGGGGCCGGAACACTGAAGCTTTCTTT; CDR3aa: CSGDRGRNTEAFF
j_gene: TRBJ2-3; d_gene: .; v_gene: TRBV5-1; abundance: .; CDR3nt: TGCGCCAGCGCAGAACCCGCGGGAGATACGCAGTATTTT; CDR3aa: CASAEPAGDTQYF